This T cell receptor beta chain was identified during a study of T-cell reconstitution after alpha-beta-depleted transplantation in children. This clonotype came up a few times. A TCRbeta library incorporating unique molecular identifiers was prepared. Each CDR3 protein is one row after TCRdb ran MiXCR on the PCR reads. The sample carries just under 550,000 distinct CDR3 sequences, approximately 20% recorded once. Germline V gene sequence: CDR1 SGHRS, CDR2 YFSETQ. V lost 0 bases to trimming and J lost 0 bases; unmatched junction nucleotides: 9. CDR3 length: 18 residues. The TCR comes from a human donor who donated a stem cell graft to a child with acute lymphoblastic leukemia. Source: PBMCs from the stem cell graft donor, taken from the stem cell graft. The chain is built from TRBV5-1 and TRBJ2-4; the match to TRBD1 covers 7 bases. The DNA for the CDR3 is TGCGCCAGCAGCTTGGGGGACAGACTTTCATTAGCCAAAAACATTCAGTACTTC. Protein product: CASSLGDRLSLAKNIQYF.